This is a list of T cell receptor beta chains from one sample in a study of cytomegalovirus exposure and HLA in healthy donors. Profiling relied on immunoSEQ multiplex PCR, and the TCRdb table lists in-frame clones only, not all of them. This repertoire shows under 250,000 clones, around 80% found once; its top ten account for 4.4%. Material for sequencing was PBMCs. The receptors shown here come from a woman in her thirties in good health and CMV-seropositive. The CDR3 runs from the conserved cysteine through the conserved F or W. The order of the fields is V gene, clone size, D gene, J gene, CDR3 protein. D genes are given only for firm matches. Where a row states a size, it is once, few, many or the class of an expanded clone; other rows omit it.

TRBV7-8,.,TRBD2,TRBJ2-5,CATLPRLAGGAGETQYF
TRBV4-3,.,TRBD2,TRBJ2-3,CASSQVWMVAGPTDTQYF
TRBV2,once,TRBD2,TRBJ2-5,CASSGLREVEETQYF
TRBV15,few,.,TRBJ1-5,CATSATGGSNQPQHF
TRBV4-1,.,.,TRBJ1-1,CASSSQQGRWGAFF
TRBV11-3,.,TRBD1,TRBJ2-3,CASSLDGGTGTTDTQYF
TRBV5-1,.,.,TRBJ1-4,CASSLATTNEKLFF
TRBV19,.,TRBD1,TRBJ1-1,CATNTGGTEAFF
TRBV13,.,.,TRBJ1-2,CASSLTPPLYHTTDGYTF
TRBV6-6,once,.,TRBJ1-1,CASSYSGRLNTEAFF
TRBV29-1,few,TRBD2,TRBJ2-5,CSVDGTSGGAEQETQYF
TRBV5-4,.,TRBD1,TRBJ2-7,CASSLAAGGYEQYF
TRBV7-9,.,TRBD2,TRBJ2-1,CASSLITSGNNEQFF
TRBV4-2,.,.,TRBJ2-7,CASSQDLGQGPSYEQYF
TRBV5-4,.,.,TRBJ1-1,CASSLSLMSPGGEAFF
TRBV7-9,few,.,TRBJ1-2,CASSLLQVSYGYTF
TRBV5-4,.,.,TRBJ2-7,CASSSRGYEQYF